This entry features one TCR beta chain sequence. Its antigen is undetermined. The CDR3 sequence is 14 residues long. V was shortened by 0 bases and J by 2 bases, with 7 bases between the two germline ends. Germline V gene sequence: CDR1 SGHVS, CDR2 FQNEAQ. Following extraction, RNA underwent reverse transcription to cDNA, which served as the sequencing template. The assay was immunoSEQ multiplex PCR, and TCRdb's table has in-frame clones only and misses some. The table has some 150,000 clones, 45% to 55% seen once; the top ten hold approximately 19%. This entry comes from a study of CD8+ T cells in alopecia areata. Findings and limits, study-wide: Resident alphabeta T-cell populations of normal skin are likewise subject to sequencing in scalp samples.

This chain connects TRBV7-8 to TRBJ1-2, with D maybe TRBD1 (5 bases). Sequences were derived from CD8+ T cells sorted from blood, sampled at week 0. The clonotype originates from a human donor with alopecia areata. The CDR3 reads CASSLAGANYGYTF. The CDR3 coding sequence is TGTGCCAGCAGCTTAGCAGGGGCCAACTATGGCTACACCTTC.